The rows below give T cell receptor beta chains drawn from one sample of a study of neurological immune-mediated disorders. TCRdb re-called the 5' RACE reads with MiXCR, one entry per CDR3 protein. Of under 35,000 distinct CDR3 sequences detected, about 14% appear once; the ten largest clones hold about 5.7%. Input material: CD4+ T cells from blood. These receptors all come from a female donor with HTLV-1-associated myelopathy (HAM/TSP). Each CDR3 is given with its conserved first and last residue. Each record gives: CDR3 DNA, CDR3 protein, clone size, J gene, D gene, V gene. D genes are given only for firm matches. Only part of the rows carry a size: once, few, many, or a class if the clone is expanded.

cdr3_nt: TGTGCCAGCAGCTTGGAGGAGGGGAGGAAGCAGTACTTC
cdr3_aa: CASSLEEGRKQYF
clone_size: many
j_call: TRBJ2-7
d_call: .
v_call: TRBV7-2

cdr3_nt: TGTGCCAGTGCCTTTAGCAATCAGCCCCAGCATTTT
cdr3_aa: CASAFSNQPQHF
clone_size: many
j_call: TRBJ1-5
d_call: .
v_call: TRBV12-3/TRBV12-4

cdr3_nt: TGCGCCAGCAGCCAAGTGTCACAGACCGGGGATGAGCAGTTCTTC
cdr3_aa: CASSQVSQTGDEQFF
clone_size: many
j_call: TRBJ2-1
d_call: .
v_call: TRBV4-1

cdr3_nt: TGCAGTGCTTCCAGACAGGCCATAGGCTACGAGCAGTACTTC
cdr3_aa: CSASRQAIGYEQYF
clone_size: many
j_call: TRBJ2-7
d_call: .
v_call: TRBV20-1

cdr3_nt: TGTGCCAGCAGTTTTCCCTTCGGACAGGCTAACACCGGGGAGCTGTTTTTT
cdr3_aa: CASSFPFGQANTGELFF
clone_size: many
j_call: TRBJ2-2
d_call: TRBD1
v_call: TRBV27

cdr3_nt: TGTGCCAGCAGCTTAAGTGTAGCACTCTACAATGAGCAGTTCTTC
cdr3_aa: CASSLSVALYNEQFF
clone_size: many
j_call: TRBJ2-1
d_call: .
v_call: TRBV7-8

cdr3_nt: TGTGCCAGCGTCAGAGGGAACACTGAAGCTTTCTTT
cdr3_aa: CASVRGNTEAFF
clone_size: many
j_call: TRBJ1-1
d_call: .
v_call: TRBV6-5

cdr3_nt: TGTGCCAGCAGTTCCACCCGGACAGGCACAGATACGCAGTATTTT
cdr3_aa: CASSSTRTGTDTQYF
clone_size: .
j_call: TRBJ2-3
d_call: .
v_call: TRBV28

cdr3_nt: TGTGCCAGCAGCTTGAAGAGGGACACTGAAGCTTTCTTT
cdr3_aa: CASSLKRDTEAFF
clone_size: many
j_call: TRBJ1-1
d_call: .
v_call: TRBV5-5

cdr3_nt: TGTGCCAGCGGGAGAGACAGGGGCAATGAGCAGTTCTTC
cdr3_aa: CASGRDRGNEQFF
clone_size: many
j_call: TRBJ2-1
d_call: TRBD1
v_call: TRBV6-6

cdr3_nt: TGTGCCACCAGTGACCGGGGGACCCTCGGCGATACGCAGTATTTT
cdr3_aa: CATSDRGTLGDTQYF
clone_size: many
j_call: TRBJ2-3
d_call: .
v_call: TRBV24-1

cdr3_nt: TGTGCCATCAGTGAGTCAACAGGGGTCAATGAGCAGTTCTTC
cdr3_aa: CAISESTGVNEQFF
clone_size: many
j_call: TRBJ2-1
d_call: TRBD1
v_call: TRBV10-3

cdr3_nt: TGTGCCAGCATTCGGAGCGACCGATATGGCTACACCTTC
cdr3_aa: CASIRSDRYGYTF
clone_size: many
j_call: TRBJ1-2
d_call: .
v_call: TRBV6-1

cdr3_nt: TGCGCCAGCAGCTTGGTAGGACGAAACACTGAAGCTTTCTTT
cdr3_aa: CASSLVGRNTEAFF
clone_size: many
j_call: TRBJ1-1
d_call: .
v_call: TRBV5-1

cdr3_nt: TGTGCCAGCAGCGTCTCGGCGGGGCTATCCACAGATACGCAGTATTTT
cdr3_aa: CASSVSAGLSTDTQYF
clone_size: few
j_call: TRBJ2-3
d_call: .
v_call: TRBV9

cdr3_nt: TGTGCCAGCAGTTACGGTGTCGGGACGGCCGGGGAGCTGTTTTTT
cdr3_aa: CASSYGVGTAGELFF
clone_size: many
j_call: TRBJ2-2
d_call: .
v_call: TRBV6-6

cdr3_nt: TGTGCCAGCAGCCTCATAGCGGGGGGGCGTCGTGGGGCCAACGTCCTGACTTTC
cdr3_aa: CASSLIAGGRRGANVLTF
clone_size: many
j_call: TRBJ2-6
d_call: TRBD2
v_call: TRBV5-6

cdr3_nt: TGTGCCAGCTCCCCTGGCGGGGTCGGCACCGGGGAGCTGTTTTTT
cdr3_aa: CASSPGGVGTGELFF
clone_size: many
j_call: TRBJ2-2
d_call: .
v_call: TRBV7-8

cdr3_nt: TGTGCCAGCAGTTTTGCGGGGGGGAATGAGCAGTTCTTC
cdr3_aa: CASSFAGGNEQFF
clone_size: many
j_call: TRBJ2-1
d_call: TRBD2
v_call: TRBV12-3/TRBV12-4

cdr3_nt: TGTGCCAGCAGCTCCGGGACAGGGGAGTCACCCCTCCACTTT
cdr3_aa: CASSSGTGESPLHF
clone_size: many
j_call: TRBJ1-6
d_call: TRBD1
v_call: TRBV12-3/TRBV12-4

cdr3_nt: TGTGCCAGCAGCTTAGGGGCTAGCGGGGGGGTGTACAATGAGCAGTTCTTC
cdr3_aa: CASSLGASGGVYNEQFF
clone_size: many
j_call: TRBJ2-1
d_call: TRBD2
v_call: TRBV7-3

cdr3_nt: TGTGCCAGCTCACCCTACGGGACTAGTCCCGATACGCAGTATTTT
cdr3_aa: CASSPYGTSPDTQYF
clone_size: many
j_call: TRBJ2-3
d_call: TRBD2
v_call: TRBV18

cdr3_nt: TGTGCCGCATCGAGGGCGCGCACCGGGGAGCTGTTTTTT
cdr3_aa: CAASRARTGELFF
clone_size: many
j_call: TRBJ2-2
d_call: .
v_call: TRBV3-1

cdr3_nt: TGTGCCAGCATCACCCACCAGGGAACGAACACTGAAGCTTTCTTT
cdr3_aa: CASITHQGTNTEAFF
clone_size: many
j_call: TRBJ1-1
d_call: .
v_call: TRBV2

cdr3_nt: TGTGCCACCGTCCCCGACAGGGGGTTGAGCTATGGCTACACCTTC
cdr3_aa: CATVPDRGLSYGYTF
clone_size: many
j_call: TRBJ1-2
d_call: TRBD1
v_call: TRBV10-3

cdr3_nt: TGTGCCAGCAGCCAAGATCAGGTTAGCCATGCGTTCTTC
cdr3_aa: CASSQDQVSHAFF
clone_size: many
j_call: TRBJ2-1
d_call: .
v_call: TRBV3-1

cdr3_nt: TGTGCCAGCAAACTCGACAGGGGGCCGTTTCAGCCCCAGCATTTT
cdr3_aa: CASKLDRGPFQPQHF
clone_size: many
j_call: TRBJ1-5
d_call: TRBD1
v_call: TRBV6-5

cdr3_nt: TGTGCCAGCCCCGGGCTAGCGGGGAGCACCGGGGAGCTGTTTTTT
cdr3_aa: CASPGLAGSTGELFF
clone_size: many
j_call: TRBJ2-2
d_call: TRBD2
v_call: TRBV7-8

cdr3_nt: TGTGCCAGCAGCCAAGAAGGGGGTTACGAGCAGTACTTC
cdr3_aa: CASSQEGGYEQYF
clone_size: few
j_call: TRBJ2-7
d_call: .
v_call: TRBV3-1

cdr3_nt: TGTGCCAGCAGTTTTGTCCCCCTTGCATCTGCGACAGGTGGAAACACCATATATTTT
cdr3_aa: CASSFVPLASATGGNTIYF
clone_size: many
j_call: TRBJ1-3
d_call: .
v_call: TRBV27

cdr3_nt: TGTGCCAGCTCGGGACAGCTGAACACTGAAGCTTTCTTT
cdr3_aa: CASSGQLNTEAFF
clone_size: many
j_call: TRBJ1-1
d_call: TRBD1
v_call: TRBV19

cdr3_nt: TGTGCCAGCAGCCCCGGACTAGCGATTACAACCTACGAGCAGTACTTC
cdr3_aa: CASSPGLAITTYEQYF
clone_size: many
j_call: TRBJ2-7
d_call: TRBD2
v_call: TRBV11-1

cdr3_nt: TGCAGTGCTAGTACTGGCGGAGGGGGATCAGATACGCAGTATTTT
cdr3_aa: CSASTGGGGSDTQYF
clone_size: .
j_call: TRBJ2-3
d_call: .
v_call: TRBV20-1

cdr3_nt: TGCAGTGCTAGAGACAGGGAGGTTGAGACCCAGTACTTC
cdr3_aa: CSARDREVETQYF
clone_size: many
j_call: TRBJ2-5
d_call: .
v_call: TRBV20-1

cdr3_nt: TGTGCCAGCAGCCAAGACAGGGGTGGAAAGCCCCAGCATTTT
cdr3_aa: CASSQDRGGKPQHF
clone_size: many
j_call: TRBJ1-5
d_call: .
v_call: TRBV4-2

cdr3_nt: TGTGCCAGCAGCGCAGACGGAAGCTCCTACAATGAGCAGTTCTTC
cdr3_aa: CASSADGSSYNEQFF
clone_size: many
j_call: TRBJ2-1
d_call: .
v_call: TRBV5-4

cdr3_nt: TGCAGTAAGATACGAGCGGGAGAGAGGAATGAGCAGTTCTTC
cdr3_aa: CSKIRAGERNEQFF
clone_size: many
j_call: TRBJ2-1
d_call: TRBD2
v_call: TRBV20-1

cdr3_nt: TGCAGTGCCAGAGAGGGGGGGTCTGAGACCCAGTACTTC
cdr3_aa: CSAREGGSETQYF
clone_size: many
j_call: TRBJ2-5
d_call: .
v_call: TRBV20-1

cdr3_nt: TGTGCCAGCAGCCGACATAGCGCAGACCCCGGGGAGACCATGTACTTC
cdr3_aa: CASSRHSADPGETMYF
clone_size: .
j_call: TRBJ2-5
d_call: .
v_call: TRBV11-2

cdr3_nt: TGTGCCAGCAGCCCGGACTTAGCAGGAAACACCATATATTTT
cdr3_aa: CASSPDLAGNTIYF
clone_size: many
j_call: TRBJ1-3
d_call: .
v_call: TRBV4-2

cdr3_nt: TGTGCCACCAGTGACCCGAGAGAAGAGACCCAGTACTTC
cdr3_aa: CATSDPREETQYF
clone_size: many
j_call: TRBJ2-5
d_call: .
v_call: TRBV24-1

cdr3_nt: TGTGCCACCAGTAGCAGCGGCGCAGATACGCAGTATTTT
cdr3_aa: CATSSSGADTQYF
clone_size: many
j_call: TRBJ2-3
d_call: .
v_call: TRBV24-1

cdr3_nt: TGTGCCAGCAGCCAAGATGGGGGAAGAGCTCAGTACTTC
cdr3_aa: CASSQDGGRAQYF
clone_size: many
j_call: TRBJ2-4
d_call: .
v_call: TRBV4-2

cdr3_nt: TGTGCCAGCAGCTTGAGCGGGGTCCACTACGAGCAGTACTTC
cdr3_aa: CASSLSGVHYEQYF
clone_size: many
j_call: TRBJ2-7
d_call: TRBD2
v_call: TRBV7-9

cdr3_nt: TGTGCCAGCAGCAAATCGGGGAGCCGGCTTGGGGGCGCCGATTCACCCCTCCACTTT
cdr3_aa: CASSKSGSRLGGADSPLHF
clone_size: few
j_call: TRBJ1-6
d_call: .
v_call: TRBV21-1

cdr3_nt: TGTGCCAGCAGCTTAACGGGGATTGAAGCTTTCTTT
cdr3_aa: CASSLTGIEAFF
clone_size: many
j_call: TRBJ1-1
d_call: .
v_call: TRBV11-2

cdr3_nt: TGTGCCAGCAGCTTCGAGCCGGGACAAGTCACAGATACGCAGTATTTT
cdr3_aa: CASSFEPGQVTDTQYF
clone_size: many
j_call: TRBJ2-3
d_call: .
v_call: TRBV5-8

cdr3_nt: TGCAGTGCTAGTGGCCCCCTTCAAGAGCAGTACTTC
cdr3_aa: CSASGPLQEQYF
clone_size: many
j_call: TRBJ2-7
d_call: .
v_call: TRBV20-1

cdr3_nt: TGTGCCTGGAGGATTACATTGGGAAGAAGGGGCTACAATGAGCAGTTCTTC
cdr3_aa: CAWRITLGRRGYNEQFF
clone_size: .
j_call: TRBJ2-1
d_call: .
v_call: TRBV30

cdr3_nt: TGCGCCAGCAATATTGGTAGCGGGGCTACCCACGAGCAGTACTTC
cdr3_aa: CASNIGSGATHEQYF
clone_size: many
j_call: TRBJ2-7
d_call: TRBD2
v_call: TRBV5-1

cdr3_nt: TGCAGTGCTCCCATTTTAGGTCTGTTCGGCGAGCAGTACTTC
cdr3_aa: CSAPILGLFGEQYF
clone_size: many
j_call: TRBJ2-7
d_call: .
v_call: TRBV20-1

cdr3_nt: TGTGCCAGCCGAGGGACTCTCAATCAGCCCCAGCATTTT
cdr3_aa: CASRGTLNQPQHF
clone_size: many
j_call: TRBJ1-5
d_call: .
v_call: TRBV7-2

cdr3_nt: TGTGCCAGCAGCTGGGACAGGGGAGAAGAAAAACTGTTTTTT
cdr3_aa: CASSWDRGEEKLFF
clone_size: many
j_call: TRBJ1-4
d_call: TRBD1
v_call: TRBV7-2

cdr3_nt: TGCAGTGCTAAGAGAAACAGGGGGCGAGATACGCAGTATTTT
cdr3_aa: CSAKRNRGRDTQYF
clone_size: many
j_call: TRBJ2-3
d_call: TRBD1
v_call: TRBV20-1

cdr3_nt: TGCGCCAGCAGCCCAAGGGTCACCGGGGAGCTGTTTTTT
cdr3_aa: CASSPRVTGELFF
clone_size: many
j_call: TRBJ2-2
d_call: .
v_call: TRBV5-1

cdr3_nt: TGTGCCAGCAGTCAGGGTATCTCTGGAAACACCATATATTTT
cdr3_aa: CASSQGISGNTIYF
clone_size: many
j_call: TRBJ1-3
d_call: .
v_call: TRBV6-5

cdr3_nt: TGCAGCGTGGGACCGCGGTTGATCGCAGATACGCAGTATTTT
cdr3_aa: CSVGPRLIADTQYF
clone_size: many
j_call: TRBJ2-3
d_call: .
v_call: TRBV29-1

cdr3_nt: TGTGCCAGCAGCTTAGAGGAGGGCTATGAGCAGTTCTTC
cdr3_aa: CASSLEEGYEQFF
clone_size: few
j_call: TRBJ2-1
d_call: .
v_call: TRBV7-6

cdr3_nt: .
cdr3_aa: CASSFGQGNSPLQF
clone_size: .
j_call: TRBJ1-6
d_call: .
v_call: TRBV7-3

cdr3_nt: TGCAGTGCCCCAACTACTAGCACAGATACGCAGTATTTT
cdr3_aa: CSAPTTSTDTQYF
clone_size: many
j_call: TRBJ2-3
d_call: .
v_call: TRBV20-1